These 31 T cell receptor beta chains were sequenced from one sample in a study of T cells in Graves' hyperthyroidism and ophthalmopathy. Amplification targeted TCR beta CDR3 regions from RNA transcripts. TCR CDR3 regions were first amplified by RT-PCR with HTBI primers. One entry per CDR3 protein results from TCRdb running MiXCR on the multiplex PCR reads. Among some 270,000 distinct CDR3 sequences listed, around 24% were seen once. The specimen sequenced was blood. These receptor sequences come from a woman aged 40 to 50 with Graves' ophthalmopathy.

V is TRBV6-1 and J is TRBJ1-5; D might be TRBD1 (5 bases). The ends were cut back, 7 bases at V and 0 bases at J, with 13 bases in the middle. The length of the CDR3 is 15 residues. CDR1 and CDR2 from the germline V gene are MNHNS and SASEGT. The CDR3 is CASTIDSGSNQPQHF. CDR3 coding DNA: TGTGCCAGCACCATCGACAGCGGTAGCAATCAGCCCCAGCATTTT.

This clonotype was seen many times. The chain employs TRBV9 and TRBJ1-2; 7 bases fit TRBD1. CDR1 is SGDLS and CDR2 is YYNGEE in the germline V gene. This CDR3 has 14 amino acids. V was clipped by 5 bases and J by 5 bases; unmatched bases: 9. The CDR3 coding sequence is TGTGCCAGCAGAGGACAGGCGGATTTTTATGGCTACACCTTC. Encoded protein: CASRGQADFYGYTF. The variable domain in full, with the rest retrieved from reference TRBV9 and TRBJ1-2, is DSGVTQTPKHLITATGQRVTLRCSPRSGDLSVYWYQQSLDQGLQFLIQYYNGEERAKGNILERFSAQQFPDLHSELNLSSLELGDSALYFCASRGQADFYGYTFGSGTRLTVV.

This clonotype came up many times. The chain couples TRBV27 to TRBJ2-2; D unresolved. This CDR3 is 15 amino acids long. The V gene lost 1 base and the J gene lost 6 bases, with 12 bases spanning the gap. Germline loops: CDR1 MNHEY, CDR2 SMNVEV (reference sequence). The CDR3 here is CASSLLWQGPGELFF. The CDR3 DNA sequence: TGTGCCAGCAGTTTATTATGGCAAGGGCCCGGGGAGCTGTTTTTT.

The chain has TRBV2 and TRBJ2-7; no clear D. Trimming removed 7 bases from V and 2 bases from J, with 9 bases in between. The CDR3 is 12 amino acids. Germline CDR1 is SNHLY and CDR2 is FYNNEI. CDR3 in amino acids: CASTMDPYEQYF. CDR3 sequence (DNA): TGTGCCAGCACTATGGACCCCTACGAGCAGTACTTC.

The gene calls are TRBV9 and TRBJ2-7; D is undetermined. The V gene's germline CDR1 is SGDLS and CDR2 YYNGEE. Trimming removed 0 bases from V and 1 base from J, with 11 bases in between. This CDR3 has 15 residues. CDR3 nucleotide sequence: TGTGCCAGCAGCGTAGCTGTGGGATCTTCCTACGAGCAGTACTTC. It yields the protein CASSVAVGSSYEQYF.

This clonotype has at least ten counts. V gene TRBV30 combines with J gene TRBJ1-2; D possibly corresponds to TRBD1 (5 bases). Deletions cut 1 base from V and 3 bases from J, with 12 bases between. Germline V lookup: CDR1 GTSNPN, CDR2 SVGIG (reference sequence). This CDR3 spans 14 amino acids. The CDR3 sequence is CAWSGGPYDYGYTF. In DNA form, the CDR3 reads TGTGCCTGGAGTGGGGGACCTTATGACTATGGCTACACCTTC.

This clonotype was detected many times. The V call is TRBV12-3 or TRBV12-4, the J call TRBJ2-5; 8 nucleotides line up with TRBD2. The CDR3 length is 14 residues. The V gene end was trimmed by 5 bases and the J gene end by 9 bases; junction bases not matched to a gene: 11. CDR3 sequence: CASSPGGVGGAQYF. The CDR3 DNA is TGTGCCAGCAGTCCTGGGGGCGTCGGGGGGGCCCAGTACTTC.

J is TRBJ1-1 and V is TRBV6-2 or TRBV6-3, with D perhaps TRBD1 (5 bases). Germline V gene data show CDR1 as MNHEY and CDR2 as SVGEGT. Trimming cost V 4 bases and J 3 bases, with 12 bases left between them. This CDR3 is built from 14 residues. The CDR3 spells CASSLWGTYTEAFF. The CDR3, as DNA: TGTGCCAGCAGTTTATGGGGGACCTACACTGAAGCTTTCTTT.

This clonotype was detected many times. V usage is TRBV28 and J usage is TRBJ1-6, with D possibly being TRBD1 (5 bases). Trimming removed 6 bases at V and 7 bases at J, with 16 bases between. The CDR3 spans 15 residues. Germline V gives CDR1 MDHEN, CDR2 SYDVKM. CDR3 sequence reads: CASSSGGGSNSPLHF. Here the CDR3 DNA reads TGTGCCAGCAGCTCCGGCGGGGGTTCGAATTCACCCCTCCACTTT.

This rearrangement joins TRBV4-1 to TRBJ2-2; no definite D call. CDR1 and CDR2 (germline): MGHRA, YSYEKL. Deletions cut 1 base from V and 8 bases from J, with 20 bases between. This CDR3 spans 17 amino acids. The CDR3 nucleotides read TGCGCCAGCAGCCAAGTAGTGGAGTATGAGCCGAGAGGGGAGCTGTTTTTT. Translating it yields CASSQVVEYEPRGELFF.

This clonotype was seen ten or more times. V is TRBV14 and J is TRBJ1-2; 7 positions match TRBD1. The CDR3 extends over 16 amino acids. CDR1 and CDR2 (germline): SGHDN, FVKESK. Trimming removed 0 bases from V and 8 bases from J; junction bases left unmatched: 12. In DNA, the CDR3 is TGTGCCAGCAGCCAAGATTCAGCACAGGGGCCCCACGGCTACACCTTC. It codes for CASSQDSAQGPHGYTF.

This clonotype was counted ten times or more. This chain connects TRBV28 to TRBJ1-1; D gene uncertain. The V end was cut by 5 bases, the J end by 1 base, with 14 bases between. The CDR3 consists of 15 residues. CDR1 is MDHEN, CDR2 SYDVKM, per germline. The chain's CDR3 is CASSPLERPNTEAFF. The CDR3 region has the DNA TGTGCCAGCAGTCCGTTGGAGAGGCCGAACACTGAAGCTTTCTTT.

The sample holds many counts of this clonotype. Possible read error: a much larger clone is one base away. The rearrangement uses TRBV29-1 and TRBJ1-2; 8 nucleotides line up with TRBD1. Germline V gene lookup returns CDR1 SQVTM and CDR2 ANQGSEA. V was clipped by 8 bases and J by 4 bases; unmatched bases: 6. This CDR3 comprises 12 residues. Here the CDR3 reads CSTGQEGYGYTF. The CDR3 DNA follows: TGCAGCACGGGACAGGAGGGCTATGGCTACACCTTC.

The V and J genes are TRBV9 and TRBJ2-5; D is ambiguous. V was shortened by 1 base and J by 3 bases, with 7 bases between the two germline ends. This CDR3 comprises 13 residues. CDR1 is SGDLS, CDR2 YYNGEE, per germline. CDR3 nucleotide sequence: TGTGCCAGCAGCGTAATAAGCGAAGAGACCCAGTACTTC. Translation: CASSVISEETQYF.

In its sample, this clonotype was seen many times. The chain carries TRBV9 and TRBJ2-2; D is uncertain. Germline values: CDR1 SGDLS, CDR2 YYNGEE. Trimming took off 4 bases at V and 6 bases at J, with 7 bases between the two ends. CDR3 length: 12 residues. CDR3 in DNA: TGTGCCAGCAGCAACTGGGCCGGGGAGCTGTTTTTT. Protein sequence: CASSNWAGELFF.

There are many counts of this clonotype. V gene TRBV9 combines with J gene TRBJ2-5, with TRBD1 identical over 7 bases. Germline CDR1 is SGDLS and CDR2 is YYNGEE. Trimming took 4 bases from V and 5 from J; bases not matched to a gene: 5. The CDR3 consists of 13 residues. Here the CDR3 DNA reads TGTGCCAGCAGCAAGACAGGGCAGGAGACCCAGTACTTC. Encoded protein: CASSKTGQETQYF.

This clonotype was observed many times. The V gene is TRBV19, the J gene TRBJ1-5; D is unclear. With 1 base removed from V and 10 bases from J, the gap between germline ends came to 11 bases. The CDR3 contains 13 residues. Germline CDR1 is LNHDA and CDR2 is SQIVND (reference sequence). Here the CDR3 DNA reads TGTGCCAGTAGTATAGCGGCAGGTTTCCCCCAGCATTTT. Its protein is CASSIAAGFPQHF.

This clonotype has a count of ten or more. V and J are TRBV9 and TRBJ2-7; 10 positions match TRBD2. This CDR3 region has 15 residues. With V trimmed by 0 bases and J by 3 bases, 3 bases remained unmatched. Germline V lookup: CDR1 SGDLS, CDR2 YYNGEE. The CDR3 is CASSVGSSGGYEQYF. CDR3 DNA sequence: TGTGCCAGCAGCGTAGGGTCTAGCGGGGGCTACGAGCAGTACTTC.

This clonotype was observed many times. CDR3 DNA: TGTGCCAGCAGCCCTCACGGCACAAACTATGGCTACACCTTC. It yields the protein CASSPHGTNYGYTF. The genes are TRBV3-1 and TRBJ1-2; D unresolved. The CDR3 length is 14 residues. The V gene's germline CDR1 is LGHDT and CDR2 YNNKEL (reference sequence). V was pared by 4 bases and J by 2 bases, with 11 bases between.

With respect to this clonotype: Since a much larger clone is just one base distant, this may be a read error. The V gene is TRBV28, the J gene TRBJ1-1; 8 bases fit TRBD1. CDR3 length equals 13 residues. The germline CDR1 and CDR2 sequences are MDHEN and SYDVKM. CDR3 nucleotides: TGTGCCAGCAGTGCACAGGGGGGCACTGGAGCTTTCTTT. Translating it yields CASSAQGGTGAFF. The full variable domain, its missing parts supplied by reference TRBV28 and TRBJ1-1, is DVKVTQSSRYLVKRTGEKVFLECVQDMDHENMFWYRQDPGLGLRLIYFSYDVKMKEKGDIPEGYSVSREKKERFSLILESASTNQTSMYLCASSAQGGTGAFFGQGTRLTVV.

This clonotype was recorded many times. The rearrangement joins TRBV10-3 to TRBJ1-1; D not resolved. The CDR3 is 15 amino acids. CDR1 ENHRY and CDR2 SYGVKD come from the germline V gene. V was trimmed by 4 bases and J by 5 bases, leaving 17 bases between them. The DNA for the CDR3 is TGTGCCATCAGTGGCCGAAGGGAGGGTCCAACTGAAGCTTTCTTT. Protein: CAISGRREGPTEAFF.

This clonotype was seen ten or more times. The chain combines TRBV12-3 or TRBV12-4 with TRBJ1-5; 7 nucleotides align to TRBD1. Trimming removed 1 base from V and 0 bases from J; junction bases left unmatched: 9. The CDR3 extends over 18 amino acids. CDR3 sequence: CASSLVLGQRYSNQPQHF. CDR3 in DNA: TGTGCCAGCAGTTTAGTTCTGGGACAGAGATATAGCAATCAGCCCCAGCATTTT.

The CDR3 reads CASSRYTSNQPQHF. The CDR3 nucleotides are TGTGCCAGTAGCAGATATACTAGCAATCAGCCCCAGCATTTT. The V and J genes are TRBV19 and TRBJ1-5, with unresolved D. The CDR3 extends over 14 amino acids. CDR1 is LNHDA and CDR2 is SQIVND in the germline V gene (reference sequence). V was clipped by 6 bases and J by 0 bases, with 9 bases between them. The full variable domain, in which reference TRBV19 and TRBJ1-5 provide the parts outside the CDR3, is DGGITQSPKYLFRKEGQNVTLSCEQNLNHDAMYWYRQDPGQGLRLIYYSQIVNDFQKGDIAEGYSVSREKKESFPLTVTSAQKNPTAFYLCASSRYTSNQPQHFGDGTRLSIL.

This sequence joins TRBV11-2 and TRBJ2-5; 8 nucleotides match TRBD2. The junction had 14 bases not matched to a gene; V was cut back by 5 bases and J by 3 bases. The CDR3 sequence is 17 residues long. CDR1 is SGHAT, CDR2 FQNNGV, per germline. CDR3 bases: TGTGCCAGCAGCCCGGGACTAGTGGCAAGGGGGGAAGAGACCCAGTACTTC. Amino acid sequence: CASSPGLVARGEETQYF. Full variable domain (outside the CDR3, taken from reference TRBV11-2 and TRBJ2-5): EAGVAQSPRYKIIEKRQSVAFWCNPISGHATLYWYQQILGQGPKLLIQFQNNGVVDDSQLPKDRFSAERLKGVDSTLKIQPAKLEDSAVYLCASSPGLVARGEETQYFGPGTRLLVL.

This clonotype has ten or more counts. This rearrangement joins TRBV6-5 to TRBJ2-2; TRBD2 matches at 11 bases. CDR1 and CDR2 (germline): MNHEY, SVGAGI. Trimming removed 8 bases from V and 3 bases from J; junction bases left unmatched: 8. The CDR3 spans 16 residues. The DNA for the CDR3 is TGTGCCAGCGGGTCTAGCGGGAGGACGTACACCGGGGAGCTGTTTTTT. Protein: CASGSSGRTYTGELFF.

This clonotype was counted ten times or more. The chain combines TRBV3-1 with TRBJ1-1, with D perhaps TRBD1 (5 bases). Trimming pared 4 bases from V and 10 bases from J, leaving 10 bases between. Germline assignment: CDR1 LGHDT and CDR2 YNNKEL (reference sequence). This CDR3 has 11 amino acids. This CDR3 reads CASSPGTGAFF. CDR3 bases: TGTGCCAGCAGCCCCGGGACCGGAGCTTTCTTT. Looking up the rest from reference TRBV3-1 and TRBJ1-1 gives the full variable domain: DTAVSQTPKYLVTQMGNDKSIKCEQNLGHDTMYWYKQDSKKFLKIMFSYNNKELIINETVPNRFSPKSPDKAHLNLHINSLELGDSAVYFCASSPGTGAFFGQGTRLTVV.

This clonotype was detected ten times or more. This sequence joins TRBV7-8 and TRBJ2-7, with TRBD2 as a possible D gene (6 bases). Per germline, CDR1 SGHVS and CDR2 FQNEAQ. This CDR3 has 16 amino acids. V was clipped by 5 bases and J by 3 bases, with 20 bases between them. In DNA form, the CDR3 reads TGTGCCAGCAGCCCCCGGGTGGCTAGCGTTGTCTACGAGCAGTACTTC. It encodes CASSPRVASVVYEQYF.

At least ten counts were recorded for this clonotype. This chain joins TRBV5-1 and TRBJ1-1; TRBD1 aligns across 8 bases. Germline V gene sequence: CDR1 SGHRS, CDR2 YFSETQ. V lost 0 bases, J lost 5 bases, and 9 bases stayed unmatched. This CDR3 is 16 amino acids long. The CDR3 here is CASSLVRGQGETEAFF. The CDR3 DNA reads as TGCGCCAGCAGCTTGGTCAGGGGGCAGGGAGAGACTGAAGCTTTCTTT. The full variable domain, its missing parts supplied by reference TRBV5-1 and TRBJ1-1, is KAGVTQTPRYLIKTRGQQVTLSCSPISGHRSVSWYQQTPGQGLQFLFEYFSETQRNKGNFPGRFSGRQFSNSRSEMNVSTLELGDSALYLCASSLVRGQGETEAFFGQGTRLTVV.

The table lists this clonotype with many counts. The V call is TRBV6-5, the J call TRBJ2-5, with 9 positions matching TRBD1. After removal of 5 bases from V and 4 bases from J, the junction contained 5 bases not matched to a gene. CDR3 length equals 14 residues. Per the germline V gene, CDR1 is MNHEY and CDR2 is SVGAGI. CDR3 sequence: CASSTTGGAETQYF. DNA for the CDR3: TGTGCCAGCAGTACCACAGGGGGCGCAGAGACCCAGTACTTC.

In its sample, this clonotype was seen many times. The V gene is TRBV11-2, the J gene TRBJ2-7; 8 bases agree with TRBD1. Germline CDR1 and CDR2: SGHAT and FQNNGV. CDR3 length equals 15 residues. The V and J ends lost 5 bases and 1 base, in that order; junction bases with no gene match: 7. The CDR3 sequence: CASSPDRGPSYEQYF. In DNA form, the CDR3 reads TGTGCCAGCAGCCCAGACAGGGGTCCTTCCTACGAGCAGTACTTC.

This clonotype occurred many times. CDR3 in DNA: TGTGCCAGCAGCCCTGACAGGGAGGGGACCTACGAGCAGTACTTC. It translates to CASSPDREGTYEQYF. V usage is TRBV4-2 and J usage is TRBJ2-7; D possibly uses TRBD1 or TRBD2 (7 bases each). The CDR3 sequence is 15 residues long. Trimming pared 4 bases from V and 2 bases from J, leaving 15 bases between. Per the germline V gene, CDR1 is LGHNA and CDR2 is YNFKEQ.